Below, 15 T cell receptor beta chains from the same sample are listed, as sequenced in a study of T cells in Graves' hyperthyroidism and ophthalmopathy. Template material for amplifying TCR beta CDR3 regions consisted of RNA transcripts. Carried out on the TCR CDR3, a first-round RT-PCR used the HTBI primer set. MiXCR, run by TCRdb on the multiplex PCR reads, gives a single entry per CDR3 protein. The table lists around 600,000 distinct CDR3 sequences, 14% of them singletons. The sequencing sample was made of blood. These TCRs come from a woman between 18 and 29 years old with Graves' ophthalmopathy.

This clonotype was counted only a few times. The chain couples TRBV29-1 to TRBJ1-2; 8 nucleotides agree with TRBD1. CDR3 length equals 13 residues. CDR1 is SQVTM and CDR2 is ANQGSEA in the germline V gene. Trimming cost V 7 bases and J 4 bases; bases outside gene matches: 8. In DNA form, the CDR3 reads TGCAGCGCAGCAGGGGGCGCAAGCTATGGCTACACCTTC. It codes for CSAAGGASYGYTF.

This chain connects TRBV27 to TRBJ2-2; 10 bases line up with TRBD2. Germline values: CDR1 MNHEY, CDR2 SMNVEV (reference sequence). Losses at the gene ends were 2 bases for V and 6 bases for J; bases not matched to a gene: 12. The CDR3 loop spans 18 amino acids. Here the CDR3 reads CASSLAPGLASGPGELFF. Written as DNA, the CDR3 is TGTGCCAGCAGTTTAGCACCGGGACTAGCGTCCGGTCCCGGGGAGCTGTTTTTT.

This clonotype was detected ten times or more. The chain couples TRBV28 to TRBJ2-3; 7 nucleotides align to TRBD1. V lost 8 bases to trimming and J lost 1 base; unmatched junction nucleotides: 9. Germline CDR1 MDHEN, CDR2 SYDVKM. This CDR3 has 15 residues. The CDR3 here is CASGIRTGGTDTQYF. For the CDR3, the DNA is TGTGCCAGCGGCATTAGAACAGGGGGCACAGATACGCAGTATTTT.

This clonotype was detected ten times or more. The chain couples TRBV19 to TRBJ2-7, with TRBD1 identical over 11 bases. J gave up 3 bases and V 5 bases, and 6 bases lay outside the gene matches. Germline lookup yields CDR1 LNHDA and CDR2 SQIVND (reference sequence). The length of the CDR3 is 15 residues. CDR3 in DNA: TGTGCCAGTAGTTTCGGACAGGGGGCTTACTACGAGCAGTACTTC. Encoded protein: CASSFGQGAYYEQYF.

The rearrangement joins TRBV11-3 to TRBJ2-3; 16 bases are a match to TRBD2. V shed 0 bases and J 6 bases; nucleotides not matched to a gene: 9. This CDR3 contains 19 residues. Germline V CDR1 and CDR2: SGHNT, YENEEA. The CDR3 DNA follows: TGTGCCAGCAGCTTAGATCCACCGGGACTAGCGGGAGGGTTTGATACGCAGTATTTT. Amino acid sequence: CASSLDPPGLAGGFDTQYF.

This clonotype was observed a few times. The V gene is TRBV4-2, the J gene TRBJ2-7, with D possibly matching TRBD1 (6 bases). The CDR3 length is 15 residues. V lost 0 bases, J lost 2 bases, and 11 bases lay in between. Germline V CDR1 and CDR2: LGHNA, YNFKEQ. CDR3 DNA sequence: TGTGCCAGCAGCCAAGAAGAGGGGACAACCTACGAGCAGTACTTC. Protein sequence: CASSQEEGTTYEQYF.

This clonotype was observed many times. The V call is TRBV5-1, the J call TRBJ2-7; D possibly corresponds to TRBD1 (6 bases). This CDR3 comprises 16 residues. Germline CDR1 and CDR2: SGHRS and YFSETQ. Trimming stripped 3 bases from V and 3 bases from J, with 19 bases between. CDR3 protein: CASSWSRGRGNYEQYF. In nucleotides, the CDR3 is TGCGCCAGCAGCTGGAGCCGAGGCAGGGGCAACTACGAGCAGTACTTC.

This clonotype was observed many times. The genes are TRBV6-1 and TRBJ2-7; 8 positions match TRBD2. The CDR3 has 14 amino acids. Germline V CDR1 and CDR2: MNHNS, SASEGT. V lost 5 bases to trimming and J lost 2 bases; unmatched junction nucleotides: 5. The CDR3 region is CASSSVAGPYEQYF. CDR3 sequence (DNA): TGTGCCAGCAGTTCGGTAGCGGGACCCTACGAGCAGTACTTC.

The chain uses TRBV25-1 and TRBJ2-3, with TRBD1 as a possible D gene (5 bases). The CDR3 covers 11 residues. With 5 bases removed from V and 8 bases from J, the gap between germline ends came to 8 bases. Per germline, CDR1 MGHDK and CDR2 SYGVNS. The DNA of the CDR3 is TGTGCCAGCAGTTGGCAGGGTACGCAGTATTTT. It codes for CASSWQGTQYF.

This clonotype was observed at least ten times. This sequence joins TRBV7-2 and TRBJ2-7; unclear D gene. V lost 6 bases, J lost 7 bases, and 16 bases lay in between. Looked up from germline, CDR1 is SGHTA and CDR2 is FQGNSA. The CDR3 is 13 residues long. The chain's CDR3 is CASRTPLRIEQYF. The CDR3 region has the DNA TGTGCCAGCAGGACACCCCTGAGGATTGAGCAGTACTTC.

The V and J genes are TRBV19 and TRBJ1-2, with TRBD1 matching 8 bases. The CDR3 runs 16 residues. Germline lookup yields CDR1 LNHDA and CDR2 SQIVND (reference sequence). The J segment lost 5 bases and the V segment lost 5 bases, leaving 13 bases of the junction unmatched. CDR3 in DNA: TGTGCCAGTAGTGCCCCGGGGGCAGGGGGCGGATATGGCTACACCTTC. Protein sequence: CASSAPGAGGGYGYTF.

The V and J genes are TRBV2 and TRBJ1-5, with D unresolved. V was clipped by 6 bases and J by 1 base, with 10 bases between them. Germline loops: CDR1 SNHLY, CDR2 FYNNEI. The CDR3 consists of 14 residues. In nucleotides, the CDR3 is TGTGCCAGCAGAGAGACTCTGAGCAATCAGCCCCAGCATTTT. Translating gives CASRETLSNQPQHF.

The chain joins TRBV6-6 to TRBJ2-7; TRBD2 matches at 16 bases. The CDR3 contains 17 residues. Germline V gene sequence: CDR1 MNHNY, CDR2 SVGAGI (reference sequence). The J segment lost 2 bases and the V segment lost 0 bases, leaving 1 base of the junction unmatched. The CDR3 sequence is CASSYSGTSGRAYEQYF. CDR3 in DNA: TGTGCCAGCAGTTACTCCGGGACTAGCGGGAGGGCCTACGAGCAGTACTTC.

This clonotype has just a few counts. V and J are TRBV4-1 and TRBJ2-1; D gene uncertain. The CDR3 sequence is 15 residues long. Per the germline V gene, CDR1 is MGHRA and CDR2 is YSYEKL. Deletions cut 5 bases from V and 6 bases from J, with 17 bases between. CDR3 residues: CASSDPRPVVNEQFF. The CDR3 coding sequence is TGCGCCAGCAGCGATCCAAGACCGGTCGTCAATGAGCAGTTCTTC.

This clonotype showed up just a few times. CDR3 loop: CASSYSSGRRIYEQYF. For the CDR3, the DNA is TGTGCCAGCAGTTACTCTAGCGGGAGAAGAATCTACGAGCAGTACTTC. The chain employs TRBV6-2 or TRBV6-3 and TRBJ2-7, with 9 nucleotides matching TRBD2. This CDR3 spans 16 amino acids. The germline gives CDR1 MNHEY, CDR2 SVGEGT. The V gene end was trimmed by 0 bases and the J gene end by 3 bases; junction bases not matched to a gene: 6.